This T cell receptor (beta chain) was recorded in a study of T cells in localized non-small cell lung cancer. The V and J ends lost 4 bases and 1 base respectively, with 8 bases between them. Germline lookup yields CDR1 MGHDK and CDR2 SYGVNS. The CDR3 runs to 13 residues. This clone occurred a few times. The antigen remains unidentified. The method was immunoSEQ multiplex PCR; TCRdb's version includes in-frame clones alone and lacks a portion of them. Altogether about 700 clones are present, about 20% being singletons, with the ten largest covering 9.4%. Study conclusions and caveats: Prolonged overall survival went with higher T cell density in the blood. For the top 100 tumor clones, a median about 62 also appeared in adjacent lung. Because only a single region of the tumor was sequenced, heterogeneity remains possible. Uninvolved adjacent lung showed higher T cell clonality than tumor.

The specimen comprised lung tumor tissue, sampled before any cancer treatment. The TCR originated in a male donor aged 60 or over with stage III squamous cell lung carcinoma. The chain is built from TRBV25-1 and TRBJ2-7, with D possibly matching TRBD1 (5 bases). CDR3 DNA sequence: TGTGCCAGCAGTGGGGCAGGGTCCTACGAGCAGTACTTC. It encodes CASSGAGSYEQYF.